The clone carrying this TCR beta chain appeared a few times. Its specificity is unknown. This sample is drawn from a study of identical twins. General study findings and limits: Among monozygotic twins, out-of-frame TCR alpha sharing exceeded what models predicted.

Germline CDR1 DFQATT, CDR2 SNEGSKA (reference sequence). Unmatched junction bases numbered 10, after V lost 6 bases and J lost 8 bases. CDR3 length: 13 residues. Via MiXCR, TCRdb re-called the 5' RACE reads, giving one row per CDR3 protein. Seen here are 1.5 million to 2 million distinct CDR3 sequences, around 33% observed once, and the top ten hold over 0.25%. The J gene is TRBJ2-3, the V gene TRBV20-1; the match to TRBD2 covers 8 bases. Input material: cord blood. The sequence was obtained from a newborn girl in good health. DNA of the CDR3: TGCAGTGCCCAAACTTTAGCGGGGCCTACGCAGTATTTT. This translates into CSAQTLAGPTQYF.